A single sample gave rise to the 2 T cell receptor beta chains below, sequenced in a study of T cells in Graves' hyperthyroidism and ophthalmopathy. Amplification yielded TCR beta CDR3 regions, with RNA transcripts as the source. An initial round of RT-PCR targeting the TCR CDR3 relied on the HTBI primer set. A single record per CDR3 protein comes from TCRdb applying MiXCR to the multiplex PCR reads. The top ten clones hold approximately 14% of a sample with over 500,000 distinct CDR3 sequences, approximately 14% of them seen once. The sequencing input was blood. These receptors were taken from a woman aged 40-49 years with Graves' hyperthyroidism.

This clonotype was recorded many times. The CDR3 sequence: CASSLRGTYNEQFF. CDR3 nucleotide sequence: TGTGCCAGCAGTTTAAGGGGAACATACAATGAGCAGTTCTTC. The V gene is TRBV28, the J gene TRBJ2-1; TRBD1 might be the D (5 bases). The germline V gene has CDR1 MDHEN and CDR2 SYDVKM. This CDR3 spans 14 amino acids. Trimming shortened V by 2 bases and J by 4 bases, and 9 bases separated the two germline ends.

The chain employs TRBV5-4 and TRBJ2-3, with 7 bases identical to TRBD1. The trim removed 4 bases at V and 8 bases at J, leaving 4 bases unmatched. Germline V gives CDR1 SGHNT, CDR2 YYREEE (reference sequence). The CDR3 is 12 residues long. DNA of the CDR3: TGTGCCAGCAGCCCTGGGGACAGTACGCAGTATTTT. This translates into CASSPGDSTQYF.